The 24 T cell receptor beta chains below come from one sample, sequenced in a study of CD8 T cells in Susac syndrome. An input of about 0.5 to 1 ug of RNA was subjected to reverse transcription using random hexamers. Using its own MiXCR run on the immunoSEQ multiplex PCR reads, TCRdb lists one record per CDR3 protein. In the table there are about 69,000 distinct CDR3 sequences, 95% of which are singletons. The sequenced sample consisted of CD8+ T cells from PBMCs. The receptors shown here come from a human donor in good health.

This clonotype appeared once. The chain links TRBV28 to TRBJ1-6; D might be TRBD1 (6 bases). CDR3 length: 15 residues. In germline, CDR1 is MDHEN, CDR2 SYDVKM. The V end was cut by 2 bases, the J end by 10 bases, with 15 bases between. CDR3 DNA: TGTGCCAGCAGTTTAGTAGGGGGTGCAGGGTCACCCCTCCACTTT. This sequence encodes CASSLVGGAGSPLHF.

The rearrangement links TRBV13 to TRBJ2-1; no firm D call. The germline gives CDR1 PRHDT, CDR2 FYEKMQ (reference sequence). Trimming cost V 6 bases and J 1 base, with 13 bases left between them. This CDR3 comprises 15 residues. The chain's CDR3 is CASSFDGLSYNEQFF. The CDR3 region has the DNA TGTGCCAGCAGTTTTGACGGGTTATCCTACAATGAGCAGTTCTTC.

A single count supports this clonotype. The rearrangement uses TRBV27 and TRBJ2-1; TRBD1 matches 7 bases. The CDR3 covers 11 residues. Germline CDR1 MNHEY, CDR2 SMNVEV (reference sequence). V shed 8 bases, J shed 8 bases, and the junction held 3 bases outside the gene matches. DNA of the CDR3: TGTGCCAGCTTCAGGGGGTATGAGCAGTTCTTC. The encoded protein is CASFRGYEQFF.

The V and J genes are TRBV28 and TRBJ1-4, with 9 bases identical to TRBD1. With 10 bases clipped from V and 8 bases from J, the junction kept 8 bases outside the gene matches. Germline loops: CDR1 MDHEN, CDR2 SYDVKM. The CDR3 has 13 amino acids. The CDR3 loop is CATNRGLREKLFF. The CDR3 DNA reads as TGTGCCACTAACAGGGGGCTGCGGGAAAAACTGTTTTTT.

V usage is TRBV6-7 and J usage is TRBJ1-1; D perhaps matches TRBD1 (6 bases). TRBV6-7 has ORF status, its function being uncertain. V lost 5 bases, J lost 7 bases, and 23 bases lay in between. This CDR3 has 16 residues. The CDR3 reads CASSLHPGLLGGEAFF. In nucleotides, the CDR3 is TGTGCCAGCAGTCTCCACCCGGGGCTTTTAGGGGGTGAAGCTTTCTTT.

This clonotype has a single count. The V call is TRBV28, the J call TRBJ2-5, with a possible D match to TRBD2 (5 bases). Germline V gives CDR1 MDHEN, CDR2 SYDVKM. V was shortened by 10 bases and J by 1 base, with 10 bases between the two germline ends. The CDR3 has 12 residues. This CDR3 is CAIRGSQETQYF. The CDR3 region has the DNA TGTGCCATCCGGGGTTCCCAAGAGACCCAGTACTTC. The full variable domain, rest sourced from reference TRBV28 and TRBJ2-5, is DVKVTQSSRYLVKRTGEKVFLECVQDMDHENMFWYRQDPGLGLRLIYFSYDVKMKEKGDIPEGYSVSREKKERFSLILESASTNQTSMYLCAIRGSQETQYFGPGTRLLVL.

This clonotype was detected only once. The chain couples TRBV29-1 to TRBJ2-1, with a tentative D call TRBD2 (6 bases). CDR1 SQVTM and CDR2 ANQGSEA come from the germline V gene. V was clipped by 4 bases and J by 9 bases, with 13 bases between them. The length of the CDR3 is 12 residues. The CDR3 DNA reads TGCAGCGTTGTAGCTCCCGGGGGTGAGCAGTTCTTC. Its translation is CSVVAPGGEQFF.

The V call is TRBV29-1, the J call TRBJ2-1; 7 bases agree with TRBD2. This CDR3 is 14 amino acids long. Germline loops: CDR1 SQVTM, CDR2 ANQGSEA. With 3 bases clipped from V and 2 bases from J, the junction kept 4 bases outside the gene matches. In DNA, the CDR3 is TGCAGCGTTGACGGGGGGATCCCCTACAATGAGCAGTTCTTC. Protein: CSVDGGIPYNEQFF.

The chain recombines TRBV5-1 with TRBJ2-2, with D perhaps matching TRBD2 (5 bases). The CDR3 extends over 12 amino acids. The germline CDR1 and CDR2 sequences are SGHRS and YFSETQ. The V end lost 7 bases, the J end lost 9 bases, and 13 bases lay between the germline ends. CDR3 in amino acids: CASPPGIWELFF. As DNA, the CDR3 is TGCGCCAGCCCCCCCGGGATCTGGGAGCTGTTTTTT.

This sequence joins TRBV2 and TRBJ2-5; TRBD2 matches 15 bases. The CDR3 is 12 amino acids. The V gene's germline CDR1 is SNHLY and CDR2 FYNNEI. V lost 7 bases and J lost 13; bases outside the gene matches: 4. This chain's CDR3 is CASIGLAGGPYF. The CDR3 nucleotides are TGTGCCAGCATCGGACTAGCGGGGGGGCCGTACTTC.

The V call is TRBV6-6, the J call TRBJ2-1; D ambiguous. Trimming cost V 0 bases and J 6 bases, with 6 bases left between them. The CDR3 is 13 residues long. From germline, CDR1 is MNHNY and CDR2 SVGAGI (reference sequence). CDR3 in amino acids: CASSYSNSNEQFF. The CDR3 region has the DNA TGTGCCAGCAGTTACTCGAACTCCAATGAGCAGTTCTTC.

CDR3 residues: CASSFRLGETQYF. Here the CDR3 DNA reads TGTGCCAGCAGCTTCCGATTGGGCGAGACCCAGTACTTC. This chain joins TRBV7-8 and TRBJ2-5, with unresolved D. Per germline, CDR1 SGHVS and CDR2 FQNEAQ. The CDR3 totals 13 residues. Between the trimmed V and J ends, which lost 3 bases and 5 bases, there was a span of 10 bases.

The V and J genes are TRBV5-1 and TRBJ2-2; 9 bases are shared with TRBD1. The CDR3 has 15 amino acids. Germline lookup yields CDR1 SGHRS and CDR2 YFSETQ. V trimming: 4 bases; J trimming: 9 bases; junction bases outside the gene matches: 10. The CDR3 nucleotides read TGCGCCAGCAGCACGGACAGGGGTCTTGGCCGGGAGCTGTTTTTT. Translated, it gives CASSTDRGLGRELFF.

The chain joins TRBV9 to TRBJ2-3, with 12 positions matching TRBD2. This CDR3 contains 15 residues. Germline loops: CDR1 SGDLS, CDR2 YYNGEE. V was clipped by 3 bases and J by 3 bases; unmatched bases: 2. The CDR3 loop is CASSELAGGTDTQYF. The CDR3 nucleotides are TGTGCCAGCAGCGAGCTAGCGGGGGGGACAGATACGCAGTATTTT.

This chain uses TRBV28 with TRBJ2-7; 7 bases agree with TRBD1. The V segment lost 7 bases and the J segment 0 bases; nucleotides outside the gene matches: 6. Looked up from germline, CDR1 is MDHEN and CDR2 is SYDVKM. This CDR3 is built from 14 residues. The CDR3 DNA is TGTGCCAGCACCCTAGGGGACAGCTCCTACGAGCAGTACTTC. Amino acids: CASTLGDSSYEQYF.

This clonotype was recorded once. The CDR3 bases are TGCAGCGTTGTTGCGGGGGGGCGAGGGAATGAGCAGTTCTTC. Its protein product is CSVVAGGRGNEQFF. The rearrangement joins TRBV29-1 to TRBJ2-1, with 9 nucleotides matching TRBD2. The junction had 8 bases not matched to a gene; V was cut back by 4 bases and J by 7 bases. The CDR3 covers 14 residues. The germline V gene has CDR1 SQVTM and CDR2 ANQGSEA.

The gene calls are TRBV9 and TRBJ2-7, with 7 bases identical to TRBD2. V shed 2 bases, J shed 2 bases, and the junction held 4 bases outside the gene matches. Per germline, CDR1 SGDLS and CDR2 YYNGEE. CDR3 size: 14 residues. CDR3 amino acids: CASSVGGGPYEQYF. The CDR3 DNA is TGTGCCAGCAGCGTCGGCGGGGGACCCTACGAGCAGTACTTC. The full variable domain, with the rest looked up from reference TRBV9 and TRBJ2-7, is DSGVTQTPKHLITATGQRVTLRCSPRSGDLSVYWYQQSLDQGLQFLIQYYNGEERAKGNILERFSAQQFPDLHSELNLSSLELGDSALYFCASSVGGGPYEQYFGPGTRLTVT.

This chain joins TRBV5-1 and TRBJ2-1, with D perhaps matching TRBD2 (5 bases). CDR1 and CDR2 (germline): SGHRS, YFSETQ. Trimming removed 3 bases from V and 2 bases from J, with 9 bases in between. The CDR3 is 14 residues long. In DNA, the CDR3 is TGCGCCAGCAGCTACCGGACTGCCTACAATGAGCAGTTCTTC. Translation: CASSYRTAYNEQFF.

This clonotype was seen a handful of times. The rearrangement uses TRBV6-2 or TRBV6-3 and TRBJ2-7; 12 bases align to TRBD2. Germline CDR1 reads MNHEY; CDR2 reads SVGEGT. The CDR3 extends over 16 amino acids. The V and J ends lost 5 bases and 0 bases, in that order; junction bases with no gene match: 5. The CDR3 DNA reads as TGTGCCAGCAGTATTGGGACTAGCGGGCTCTCCTACGAGCAGTACGTC. Translation: CASSIGTSGLSYEQYV.

The rearrangement uses TRBV6-2 or TRBV6-3 and TRBJ2-7; D unclear. Germline V gives CDR1 MNHEY, CDR2 SVGEGT. The CDR3 is made up of 13 amino acids. V shed 7 bases and J shed 4 bases, with 14 bases lying between them. The chain's CDR3 is CASNFGLSYEQYF. DNA for the CDR3: TGTGCCAGCAACTTCGGGCTGTCTTACGAGCAGTACTTC.

The genes are TRBV6-4 and TRBJ2-7; TRBD1 might be the D (5 bases). V was shortened by 2 bases and J by 4 bases, with 18 bases between the two germline ends. The CDR3 has 16 residues. The germline V gene encodes CDR1 MRHNA and CDR2 SNTAGT. The CDR3 bases are TGTGCCAGCAGTGACCCAGTGTCTCGTCAGGGTTACGAGCAGTACGTC. It yields the protein CASSDPVSRQGYEQYV.

The chain links TRBV19 to TRBJ2-1; 8 nucleotides line up with TRBD1. V lost 7 bases, J lost 0 bases, and 5 bases stayed unmatched. This CDR3 is 15 amino acids long. Germline V lookup: CDR1 LNHDA, CDR2 SQIVND (reference sequence). In nucleotides, the CDR3 is TGTGCCAGTACTCCTACAGGGGGCTCCTACAATGAGCAGTTCTTC. Protein product: CASTPTGGSYNEQFF.

The rearrangement links TRBV3-1 to TRBJ1-1; D perhaps matches TRBD1 (6 bases). The V end lost 0 bases, the J end lost 7 bases, and 18 bases lay between the germline ends. Germline V gives CDR1 LGHDT, CDR2 YNNKEL (reference sequence). CDR3 length equals 16 residues. For the CDR3, the DNA is TGTGCCAGCAGCCAAGATTATCGAGGGGGTGTTGGTGAAGCTTTCTTT. It codes for CASSQDYRGGVGEAFF.

The CDR3: CASSSEEAFF. The CDR3 nucleotides read TGTGCCAGCAGCTCCGAGGAAGCTTTCTTT. The V gene is TRBV7-9, the J gene TRBJ1-1, with D hard to call. Looked up from germline, CDR1 is SEHNR and CDR2 is FQNEAQ (reference sequence). Trimming took off 4 bases at V and 8 bases at J, with 5 bases between the two ends. The CDR3 covers 10 residues.